The 2 T cell receptor beta chains below were found in one sample sequenced in a study of ipilimumab plus nivolumab after autologous stem cell transplantation (dated by TCRdb to 2020 to 2023). Library construction relied on the immunoSEQ multiplex PCR assay. Entries here come from immuneACCESS through TCRdb and include only in-frame sequences with V and J called. Some clones fail to appear in such tables; in the studies checked, an unresolved V gene covers under half of the shortfall, and the cause of the remainder is unknown. The sample contains fewer than 30,000 clones, about 86% of them found a single time. The top ten hold roughly 5.6% of the sample. This sample comprised PBMCs, obtained in a trial of ipilimumab plus nivolumab as post-transplant consolidation. The source of these receptors is a male donor with diffuse large B-cell lymphoma.

V usage is TRBV6-5 and J usage is TRBJ2-1; unclear D gene. Trimming removed 5 bases from V and 0 bases from J, with 8 bases in between. This CDR3 contains 14 residues. From germline, CDR1 is MNHEY and CDR2 SVGAGI. The DNA for the CDR3 is TGTGCCAGCAGTCCCTCCCTCTCCTACAATGAGCAGTTCTTC. It yields the protein CASSPSLSYNEQFF.

The chain employs TRBV6-5 and TRBJ1-2; D is uncertain. Germline assignment: CDR1 MNHEY and CDR2 SVGAGI. The CDR3 totals 13 residues. V was clipped by 4 bases and J by 2 bases, with 8 bases between them. The CDR3 DNA reads as TGTGCCAGCAGTTCCTCGGGCAACTATGGCTACACCTTC. Its protein is CASSSSGNYGYTF.